The following is a T cell receptor (beta chain) sequence with its context. The antigen is not known. This sample was included in a study of OX40 agonist ivuxolimab in advanced cancers. Study findings and constraints: The mean number of expanded clones was higher in CD8+ T cells than in CD4+.

The CDR3 loop spans 15 amino acids. Trimming pared 4 bases from V and 8 bases from J, leaving 21 bases between. Per the germline V gene, CDR1 is SGDLS and CDR2 is YYNGEE. The assay was immunoSEQ multiplex PCR, and TCRdb's table has in-frame clones only and misses some. The table shows 63,000 or so clones, with around 93% occurring only once. This receptor was identified in an adult with an advanced solid tumor such as melanoma, head and neck, liver or kidney cancer. J is TRBJ1-2 and V is TRBV9; D is undetermined. Here the sequenced sample was CD4+ or CD8+ T cells sorted from blood, taken in a trial of the OX40 agonist ivuxolimab. The CDR3 spells CASSPTGSGVSGYTF. CDR3 in DNA: TGTGCCAGCAGCCCAACCGGCTCGGGAGTGAGCGGCTACACCTTC.